This T cell receptor beta chain emerged from a study of T cell responses to AZD1222 COVID-19 vaccine. Study-wide background: Recipients boosted at about 4 weeks or about 12 weeks are pooled. Study results and caveats: Donor demographics were predominantly white British with a female majority; clonal diversity may be underestimated. Close to half of all spike-specific TCRs reportedly target regions of the variants that are unmutated. CD4 TCRs associated with vaccination spanned spike, dominating at 160-218 and 743-854.

The CDR3 length is 13 residues. The germline V gene has CDR1 SGHAT and CDR2 FQNNGV. The V end was cut by 3 bases, the J end by 4 bases, with 6 bases between. Clones were sequenced by immunoSEQ multiplex PCR, and TCRdb holds only the in-frame ones, with some missing. The table includes about 140,000 clones, approximately 90% detected once. Of note for this clone: Its antigen is undetermined.

This receptor was identified in an adult in good health. Source: peripheral blood, taken on day 0 of AZD1222 vaccination. The chain has TRBV11-2 and TRBJ2-2; D remains unclear. The CDR3 nucleotides read TGTGCCAGCAGCTTGTCTAGCACCGGGGAGCTGTTTTTT. It codes for CASSLSSTGELFF.